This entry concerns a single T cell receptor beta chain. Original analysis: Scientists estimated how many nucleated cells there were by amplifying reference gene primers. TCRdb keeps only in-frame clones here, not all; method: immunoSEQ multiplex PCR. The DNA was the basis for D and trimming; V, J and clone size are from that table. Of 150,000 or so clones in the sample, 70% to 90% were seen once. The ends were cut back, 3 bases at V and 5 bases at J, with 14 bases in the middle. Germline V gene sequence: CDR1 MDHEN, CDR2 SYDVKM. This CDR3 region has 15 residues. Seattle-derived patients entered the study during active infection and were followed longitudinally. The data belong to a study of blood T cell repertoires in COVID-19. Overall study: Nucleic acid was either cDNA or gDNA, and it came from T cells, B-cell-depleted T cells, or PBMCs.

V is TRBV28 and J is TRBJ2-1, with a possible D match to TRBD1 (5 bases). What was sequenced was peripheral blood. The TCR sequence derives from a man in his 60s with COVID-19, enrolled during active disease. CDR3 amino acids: CASSFSGLRHNEQFF. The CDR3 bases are TGTGCCAGCAGTTTTTCAGGGTTGCGCCACAATGAGCAGTTCTTC.